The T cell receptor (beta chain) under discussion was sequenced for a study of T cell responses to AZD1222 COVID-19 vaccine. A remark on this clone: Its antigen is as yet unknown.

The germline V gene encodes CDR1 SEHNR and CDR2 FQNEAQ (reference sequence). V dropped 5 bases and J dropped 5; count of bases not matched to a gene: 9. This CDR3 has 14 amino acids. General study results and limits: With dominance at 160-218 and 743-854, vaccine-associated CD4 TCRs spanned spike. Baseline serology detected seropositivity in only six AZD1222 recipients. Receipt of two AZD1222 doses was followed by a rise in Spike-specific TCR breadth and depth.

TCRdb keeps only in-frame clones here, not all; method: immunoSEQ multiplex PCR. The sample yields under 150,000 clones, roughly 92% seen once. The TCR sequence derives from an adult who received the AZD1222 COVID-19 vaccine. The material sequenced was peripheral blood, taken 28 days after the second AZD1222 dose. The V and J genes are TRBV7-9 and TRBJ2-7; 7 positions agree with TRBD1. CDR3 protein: CASSPGGMENEQYF. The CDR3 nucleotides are TGTGCCAGCAGCCCAGGGGGTATGGAGAACGAGCAGTACTTC. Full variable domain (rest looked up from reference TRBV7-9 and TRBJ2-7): DTGVSQNPRHKITKRGQNVTFRCDPISEHNRLYWYRQTLGQGPEFLTYFQNEAQLEKSRLLSDRFSAERPKGSFSTLEIQRTEQGDSAMYLCASSPGGMENEQYFGPGTRLTVT.